This TCR beta chain was identified in a study of T cell responses to AZD1222 COVID-19 vaccine. Regarding the study as a whole: As reported, nearly half of all spike-specific TCRs target variant regions that are unmutated. Spike-specific TCR breadth and depth were elevated following two AZD1222 doses.

The method was immunoSEQ multiplex PCR; TCRdb's version includes in-frame clones alone and lacks a portion of them. The table has about 40,000 clones, roughly 85% seen once. Concerning this clone: The antigen is unknown.

The CDR3 loop spans 12 amino acids. V gave up 3 bases and J gave up 8 bases, with 8 bases separating them. This receptor was identified in an adult who received the MenACWY meningococcal vaccine as a control. V gene TRBV12-3 or TRBV12-4 combines with J gene TRBJ2-1; unclear D gene. Here the sequenced sample was peripheral blood, taken 28 days after the second dose of the MenACWY control vaccine. The CDR3 loop is CASSLHRDEQFF. The CDR3 nucleotides read TGTGCCAGCAGTTTGCATCGGGATGAGCAGTTCTTC.